The next 18 T cell receptor beta chains were all read from a single sample in a study of T cell clonality in common variable immunodeficiency. TCRdb's copy holds only in-frame clones and misses some; the assay was immunoSEQ multiplex PCR. The repertoire consists of about 34,000 clones, none detected only once. Sequencing was carried out using peripheral blood mononuclear cells. These receptors all come from a person between 18 and 75 years old in good health.

This clone was counted ten times or more. The read terminates 3 residues ahead of where the CDR3 ends, so the germline J gene completes it. The rearrangement links TRBV18 to TRBJ1-1; D gene uncertain. V was shortened by 5 bases and J by 3 bases, with 16 bases between the two germline ends. This CDR3 region has 15 residues. The germline V gene encodes CDR1 KGHSH and CDR2 LQKENI. CDR3 protein: CASSSVSTTDTEAFF. The DNA read from the CDR3 is TGTGCCAGCTCATCAGTATCGACTACGGACACTGAA.

The table lists this clone with many counts. The CDR3 extends 3 residues past the end of the read, so its final part is completed from the germline J gene. The chain carries TRBV4-1 and TRBJ1-2; the match to TRBD1 covers 8 bases. The V gene end was trimmed by 6 bases and the J gene end by 3 bases; junction bases not matched to a gene: 6. CDR3 length equals 14 residues. The V gene's germline CDR1 is MGHRA and CDR2 YSYEKL. The part of the CDR3 DNA that was read is TGCGCCAGCAGTAGCCCAGGGGGCGACTATGGC. It yields the protein CASSSPGGDYG. The entire CDR3 protein reads CASSSPGGDYGYTF.

With respect to this clone: This likely reflects a read error, since a far larger clone is one base away. The read finishes 3 residues shy of the CDR3 end, and the germline J gene is used to complete it. This chain connects TRBV20-1 to TRBJ1-2; 7 nucleotides align to TRBD1. In germline, CDR1 is DFQATT, CDR2 SNEGSKA (reference sequence). This CDR3 is 13 amino acids long. CDR3 loop: CSAAPGTVYDYTF. Incomplete CDR3 DNA: TGCAGTGCTGCCCCCGGGACAGTCTATGAC.

This clone was observed at least ten times. The CDR3 end lies 3 residues beyond the end of the read and is filled in from the germline J gene. The V call is TRBV19, the J call TRBJ2-4; 8 bases are shared with TRBD1. CDR1 and CDR2 from the germline V gene are LNHDA and SQIVND (reference sequence). The junction had 3 bases not matched to a gene; V was cut back by 8 bases and J by 3 bases. The CDR3 has 13 amino acids. CDR3 DNA (partial): TGTGCCAGTGCAGGGGGCGTCAAAAACATT. Translated, it gives CASAGGVKNI. The full CDR3 protein reads CASAGGVKNIQYF.

This clone has ten or more counts. The observed sequence ends 3 residues before the CDR3 terminus, with the missing tail filled in from the germline J gene. The V gene is TRBV6-4, the J gene TRBJ2-7, with 11 bases identical to TRBD2. V dropped 10 bases and J dropped 4; count of bases not matched to a gene: 3. Germline CDR1 is MRHNA and CDR2 is SNTAGT. This CDR3 has 12 amino acids. CDR3 in amino acids: CANRLAGYEQYF. The sequenced CDR3 bases are TGTGCCAACAGACTAGCGGGGTACGAG.

At least ten counts were recorded for this clone. The CDR3 loop reads CASSLGGRFRHEQYF. The CDR3 DNA, read in part, is TGTGCCAGCAGCTTGGGCGGGAGGTTTCGACACGAG. The genes are TRBV5-5 and TRBJ2-7, with 8 bases matching TRBD2. The observed sequence ends 3 residues before the CDR3 terminus, with the missing tail filled in from the germline J gene. The CDR3 is 15 residues long. Germline trimming cut 0 bases from V and 5 bases from J; bases unmatched to any gene: 7. The germline V gene encodes CDR1 SGHKS and CDR2 YYEKEE (reference sequence).

This clone was seen only a few times. Read data end 3 residues before the CDR3 end; the end is taken from the germline J gene. The chain employs TRBV7-2 and TRBJ1-5; the D gene is possibly TRBD1 (6 bases). The germline V and J ends were trimmed by 3 bases and 1 base, with 10 bases remaining between them. The CDR3 sequence is 15 residues long. CDR1 is SGHTA and CDR2 is FQGNSA in the germline V gene. The CDR3 loop is CASSLGDTSNQPQHF. The sequenced part of the CDR3 DNA is TGTGCCAGCAGCTTGGGGGACACCAGCAATCAGCCC. The whole variable domain, filled in from reference TRBV7-2 and TRBJ1-5, reads GAGVSQSPSNKVTEKGKDVELRCDPISGHTALYWYRQSLGQGLEFLIYFQGNSAPDKSGLPSDRFSAERTGGSVSTLTIQRTQQEDSAVYLCASSLGDTSNQPQHFGDGTRLSIL.

This clone was seen ten or more times. The read ends 3 residues before the CDR3 terminus; that terminus is restored from the germline J gene. V and J are TRBV7-3 and TRBJ2-1, with 11 bases identical to TRBD2. The CDR3 runs 15 residues. V was clipped by 8 bases and J by 4 bases; unmatched bases: 7. The germline gives CDR1 SGHTA, CDR2 FQGTGA. CDR3 DNA (partial): TGTGCCAGCTCCCAGGGACTAGCGGTTTACAATGAG. Its protein product is CASSQGLAVYNE. The full CDR3 protein reads CASSQGLAVYNEQFF.

This clone was seen at least ten times. The read is 3 residues too short to cover the CDR3 end, so that end is filled in from the germline J gene. This chain uses TRBV20-1 with TRBJ2-3; 8 bases line up with TRBD2. This CDR3 has 14 residues. CDR1 and CDR2 from the germline V gene are DFQATT and SNEGSKA (reference sequence). Trimming removed 1 base from V and 2 bases from J; junction bases left unmatched: 2. CDR3 DNA, as far as it was read: TGCAGTGCTAGAGGGACTAGCTACACAGATACG. This codes for CSARGTSYTDT. The complete CDR3 protein is CSARGTSYTDTQYF.

At least ten counts were recorded for this clone. The read terminates 3 residues before the CDR3 end, so the remaining end is supplied by the germline J gene. This rearrangement joins TRBV5-1 to TRBJ1-6; 8 bases match TRBD1. With V trimmed by 4 bases and J by 10 bases, 4 bases remained unmatched. The CDR3 runs to 13 residues. CDR1 is SGHRS, CDR2 YFSETQ, per germline. CDR3 amino acids: CASSPGQDSPLHF. The covered CDR3 bases are TGCGCCAGCAGCCCGGGACAGGACTCACCC.

By sample share, this clone is medium-sized. The DNA ends 3 residues before the CDR3 does, and the rest of the CDR3 is filled in from the germline J gene. The chain employs TRBV9 and TRBJ2-2; the match to TRBD2 covers 12 bases. In germline, CDR1 is SGDLS, CDR2 YYNGEE. The junction had 6 bases not matched to a gene; V was cut back by 3 bases and J by 6 bases. This CDR3 has 16 amino acids. The CDR3 DNA, read in part, is TGTGCCAGCAGCGCGACTAGCGGGAGTCTTTCCGGGGAG. Its translation is CASSATSGSLSGE. The whole CDR3 sequence is CASSATSGSLSGELFF. Supplemented by reference TRBV9 and TRBJ2-2, the full variable domain reads DSGVTQTPKHLITATGQRVTLRCSPRSGDLSVYWYQQSLDQGLQFLIQYYNGEERAKGNILERFSAQQFPDLHSELNLSSLELGDSALYFCASSATSGSLSGELFFGEGSRLTVL.

This clone was recorded many times. One end of the junction does not line up with germline, which may come from a read error. The read terminates 3 residues ahead of where the CDR3 ends, so the germline J gene completes it. The J gene is TRBJ2-3, the V gene TRBV4-2, with TRBD1 identical over 7 bases. The V gene's germline CDR1 is LGHNA and CDR2 YNFKEQ. The CDR3 spans 16 residues. This CDR3 is CASSQDLVGTDDTQYF. The covered CDR3 bases are TGCGCCAGCAGCCAAGATCTGGTCGGGACAGACGATACG.

This clone has at least ten counts. The read gets to within 3 residues of the CDR3 end, and the germline J gene fills in the rest. The chain employs TRBV12-5 and TRBJ2-3; 7 positions match TRBD1. Trimming cost V 3 bases and J 6 bases; bases outside gene matches: 12. Germline V CDR1 and CDR2: LGHNT, FRNRAP. This CDR3 region has 16 residues. The sequenced part of the CDR3 DNA is TGTGCTAGTGGTTTCTCCGCAGGGGGAATTGGGGATACG. This gives the protein CASGFSAGGIGDT. The whole CDR3 sequence reads CASGFSAGGIGDTQYF.

This clone was seen ten or more times. The read ends 3 residues shy of where the CDR3 ends; the end is completed using the germline J gene. This rearrangement joins TRBV7-2 to TRBJ1-1; D not certain. V lost 5 bases to trimming and J lost 0 bases, with 13 bases between them. The CDR3 sequence is 15 residues long. Germline CDR1 reads SGHTA; CDR2 reads FQGNSA. CDR3 DNA (partial): TGTGCCAGCAGCGCACAGCCTACCATGAACACTGAA. It encodes CASSAQPTMNTE. The whole CDR3 region reads CASSAQPTMNTEAFF.

This clone was detected many times. The CDR3 end is not reached by the read, which stops 3 residues before it; the germline J gene fills it in. J is TRBJ1-1 and V is TRBV5-1, with a possible D match to TRBD1 (6 bases). V gave up 1 base and J gave up 4 bases, with 17 bases separating them. CDR3 size: 16 residues. Germline values: CDR1 SGHRS, CDR2 YFSETQ. Partial CDR3 DNA: TGCGCCAGCAGCTTGAGTCCGCGGGGGGCTCTCACTGAA. Its translation: CASSLSPRGALTE. The full CDR3 protein reads CASSLSPRGALTEAFF.

There are many counts of this clone. The CDR3 end falls 3 residues outside the read, so it is completed with the germline J gene. V and J are TRBV10-3 and TRBJ2-2; no clear D gene. Deletions cut 9 bases from V and 0 bases from J, with 2 bases between. The CDR3 is made up of 11 amino acids. Per the germline V gene, CDR1 is ENHRY and CDR2 is SYGVKD. The CDR3 region is CAITNTGELFF. The sequenced part of the CDR3 DNA is TGTGCCATTACGAACACCGGGGAG.

This clone was found many times. Coverage ceases 3 residues before the CDR3 finishes, and the germline J gene fills in the end. The chain has TRBV20-1 and TRBJ2-3; 11 bases are shared with TRBD2. V was clipped by 0 bases and J by 5 bases; unmatched bases: 10. The germline gives CDR1 DFQATT, CDR2 SNEGSKA (reference sequence). The CDR3 length is 17 residues. CDR3 residues: CSARDWYSGGAVDTQYF. Incomplete CDR3 DNA: TGCAGTGCTAGAGATTGGTATAGCGGGGGGGCGGTAGATACG.

This clone appeared many times. Read sequence stops 3 residues before the CDR3 end, and the germline J gene provides the missing end. This chain links TRBV29-1 with TRBJ1-5, with a possible D match to TRBD1 (6 bases). Germline values: CDR1 SQVTM, CDR2 ANQGSEA. Between the trimmed V and J ends, which lost 4 bases and 7 bases, there was a span of 11 bases. The CDR3 runs to 12 residues. The CDR3 spells CSVAGAGQPQHF. Partial CDR3 DNA: TGCAGCGTTGCAGGGGCGGGCCAGCCC.